The clone carrying this TCR beta chain occurred a few times. Its cognate antigen is unknown. The CDR3 is 15 amino acids. Germline-derived CDR1 and CDR2 are DFQATT and SNEGSKA (reference sequence). J was trimmed by 10 bases and V by 5 bases; bases with no gene match: 14. This entry is derived from a study of T cell repertoires in cytomegalovirus infection. On the study more broadly: It was the public TCR beta signatures that indicated both CMV infection and matching HLA type. Study-level points and caveats: The ex vivo response was dominated by HLA-C-restricted CMV-specific TCR beta clonotypes. Cumulative public TCR beta family frequency identified CMV carriers with the relevant HLA.

From the reads, TCRdb called clonotypes with MiXCR, one entry per CDR3 protein. Here the sample spans about 450,000 distinct CDR3 sequences, roughly 31% being singletons. The receptor's source is a human donor in good health (CMV status not recorded). Some clones in this sample may be carry-over from other donors' samples. Material: PBMCs. This chain uses TRBV20-1 with TRBJ2-1, with TRBD2 matching over 10 bases. As DNA, the CDR3 is TGCAGTGCTCCAGCTAGCGGGGGCCCTTTAGGCGAGCAGTTCTTC. Translation gives CSAPASGGPLGEQFF.